A selection of T cell receptor beta chains follows, all from one sample in a study of T-cell memory formation after mild COVID-19. A single record per CDR3 protein comes from TCRdb applying MiXCR to the 5' RACE reads. Of about 400,000 distinct CDR3 sequences listed, 20% to 25% are singletons. The material sequenced was PBMCs or a T cell subset sorted from them (not recorded which). All receptors come from an adult woman who had mild COVID-19 (a few samples of this study predate the infection). Cell type and time point are not known. The CDR3 runs from the conserved cysteine through the conserved F or W.

v_gene	j_gene	CDR3aa
TRBV6-6	TRBJ1-1	CASSSATGGTTEAFF
TRBV19	TRBJ2-5	CASSPAGGHQETQYF
TRBV6-2/TRBV6-3	TRBJ2-1	CASRGTGTPSVDEQFF
TRBV6-2/TRBV6-3	TRBJ1-2	CASSRRIQQESYGYTF
TRBV21-1	TRBJ2-1	CASSKANPGLVLNEQFF
TRBV9	TRBJ2-7	CASSVELAGEQYF
TRBV6-2/TRBV6-3	TRBJ2-3	CASRRTGGGQYF
TRBV29-1	TRBJ1-1	CSVGGDRTEAFF
TRBV11-2	TRBJ1-1	CASSLARGRPEAFF
TRBV10-3	TRBJ2-7	CAISESREEQYF
TRBV19	TRBJ1-6	CASSPRTGLMNSPLHF
TRBV2	TRBJ2-3	CASLQGENTDTQYF
TRBV11-2	TRBJ1-5	CASSPGGSQPQHF
TRBV25-1	TRBJ1-1	CASSETGQVNTEAFF
TRBV12-3/TRBV12-4	TRBJ2-7	CASSLDRYSYEQYF
TRBV6-6	TRBJ2-5	CASSKHLGTSGEETQYF
TRBV29-1	TRBJ2-3	CSAPALGDTQYF
TRBV7-8	TRBJ1-6	CASTRDRSNSPLHF
TRBV2	TRBJ1-1	CASSEAQGFAEAFF
TRBV2	TRBJ1-3	CASRRTGFGNTIYF
TRBV5-1	TRBJ2-2	CASSLGADFTGELFF
TRBV19	TRBJ2-7	CASSTRPSGSYEQYF